One TCR beta chain is described in this entry. The length of the CDR3 is 14 residues. The V gene end was trimmed by 5 bases and the J gene end by 7 bases; junction bases not matched to a gene: 10. Germline V CDR1 and CDR2: LNHDA, SQIVND (reference sequence). Sequencing was performed with immunoSEQ multiplex PCR; in TCRdb, only in-frame clones are kept and a portion is missing. The top ten hold approximately 0.47% of the sample, which has tens of thousands of clones, around four fifths seen once. The sample originates from a study of T cell clones after liver transplantation. V usage is TRBV19 and J usage is TRBJ2-5; TRBD2 matches 7 bases. The source was CD4+ T cells from blood, collected 45 to 46 months after liver transplant. This sequence originates from a human patient who received a liver transplant. Part of the T cells may come from the graft donor. CDR3: CASSGLGLRGTQYF. The CDR3 bases are TGTGCCAGTAGTGGACTGGGACTACGGGGGACCCAGTACTTC.